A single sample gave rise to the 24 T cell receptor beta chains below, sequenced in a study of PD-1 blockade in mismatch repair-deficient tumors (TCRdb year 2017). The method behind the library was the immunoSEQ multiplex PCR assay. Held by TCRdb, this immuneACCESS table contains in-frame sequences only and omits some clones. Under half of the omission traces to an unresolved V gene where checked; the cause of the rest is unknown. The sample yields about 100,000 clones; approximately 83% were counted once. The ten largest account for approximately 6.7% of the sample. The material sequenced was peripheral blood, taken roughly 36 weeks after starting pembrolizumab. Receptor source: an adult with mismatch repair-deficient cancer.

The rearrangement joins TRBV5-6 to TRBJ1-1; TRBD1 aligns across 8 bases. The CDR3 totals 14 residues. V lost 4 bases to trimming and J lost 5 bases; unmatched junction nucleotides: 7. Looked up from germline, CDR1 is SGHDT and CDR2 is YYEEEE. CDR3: CASSTWDRKTEAFF. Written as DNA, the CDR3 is TGTGCCAGCAGCACCTGGGACAGGAAGACTGAAGCTTTCTTT.

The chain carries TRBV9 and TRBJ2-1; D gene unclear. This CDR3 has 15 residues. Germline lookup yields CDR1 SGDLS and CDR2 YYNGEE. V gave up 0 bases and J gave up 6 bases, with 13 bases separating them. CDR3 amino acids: CASSVGVSLVNEQFF. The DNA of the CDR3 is TGTGCCAGCAGCGTAGGGGTAAGCCTGGTCAATGAGCAGTTCTTC.

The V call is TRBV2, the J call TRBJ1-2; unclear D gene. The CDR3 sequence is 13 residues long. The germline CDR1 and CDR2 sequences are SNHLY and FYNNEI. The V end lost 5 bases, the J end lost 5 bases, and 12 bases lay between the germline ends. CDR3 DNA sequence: TGTGCCAGCAGTAGTCGGTCCCCATATGGCTACACCTTC. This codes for CASSSRSPYGYTF.

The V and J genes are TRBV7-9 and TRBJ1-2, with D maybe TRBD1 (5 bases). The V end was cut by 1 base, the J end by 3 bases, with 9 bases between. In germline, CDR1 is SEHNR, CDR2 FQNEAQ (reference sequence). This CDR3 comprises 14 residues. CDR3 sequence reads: CASSLGVTDYGYTF. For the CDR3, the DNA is TGTGCCAGCAGCTTAGGTGTGACAGACTATGGCTACACCTTC. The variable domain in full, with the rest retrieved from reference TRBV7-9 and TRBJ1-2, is DTGVSQNPRHKITKRGQNVTFRCDPISEHNRLYWYRQTLGQGPEFLTYFQNEAQLEKSRLLSDRFSAERPKGSFSTLEIQRTEQGDSAMYLCASSLGVTDYGYTFGSGTRLTVV.

CDR3 DNA: TGTGCCAGCACCCTCGGGCGGGAGGTTCAGTTCTTC. Amino acid sequence: CASTLGREVQFF. The chain couples TRBV7-2 to TRBJ2-1; 8 bases fit TRBD2. Germline values: CDR1 SGHTA, CDR2 FQGNSA. V dropped 7 bases and J dropped 13; count of bases not matched to a gene: 9. CDR3 length: 12 residues.

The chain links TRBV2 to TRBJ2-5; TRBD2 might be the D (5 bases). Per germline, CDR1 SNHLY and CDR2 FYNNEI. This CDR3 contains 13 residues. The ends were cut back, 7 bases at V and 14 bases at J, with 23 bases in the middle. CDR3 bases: TGTGCCAGCAAAGGACTGGGCGGCTTTCCCCCTTACTTC. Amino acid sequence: CASKGLGGFPPYF.

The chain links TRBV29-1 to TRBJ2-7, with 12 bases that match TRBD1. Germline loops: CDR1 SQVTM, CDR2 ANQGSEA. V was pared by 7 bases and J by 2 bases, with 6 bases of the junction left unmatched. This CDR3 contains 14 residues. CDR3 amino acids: CSAKGQGAAYEQYF. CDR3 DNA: TGCAGCGCTAAGGGACAGGGGGCCGCCTACGAGCAGTACTTC.

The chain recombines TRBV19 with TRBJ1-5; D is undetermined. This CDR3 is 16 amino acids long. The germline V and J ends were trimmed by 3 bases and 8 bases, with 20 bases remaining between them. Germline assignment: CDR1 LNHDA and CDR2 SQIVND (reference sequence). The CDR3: CASSIVTLSLGKPQHF. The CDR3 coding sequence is TGTGCCAGTAGTATCGTGACTCTAAGTCTTGGAAAGCCCCAGCATTTT.

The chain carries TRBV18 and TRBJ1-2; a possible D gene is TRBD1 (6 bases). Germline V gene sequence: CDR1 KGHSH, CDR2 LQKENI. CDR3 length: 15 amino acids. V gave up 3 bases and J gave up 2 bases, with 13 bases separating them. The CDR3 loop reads CASSPRQDLNYGYTF. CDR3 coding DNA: TGTGCCAGCTCACCCAGACAGGATTTAAACTATGGCTACACCTTC.

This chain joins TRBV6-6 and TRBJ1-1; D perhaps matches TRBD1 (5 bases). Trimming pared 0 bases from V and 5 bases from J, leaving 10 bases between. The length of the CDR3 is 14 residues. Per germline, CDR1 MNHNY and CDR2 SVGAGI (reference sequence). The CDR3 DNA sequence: TGTGCCAGCAGTTACTCGGGGGTGCGGACTGAAGCTTTCTTT. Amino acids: CASSYSGVRTEAFF.

This CDR3 reads CASSDQSESDTQYF. In DNA, the CDR3 is TGCGCCAGCAGTGATCAATCCGAGTCAGATACGCAGTATTTT. This sequence joins TRBV10-1 and TRBJ2-3; D ambiguous. CDR1 and CDR2 (germline): WNHNN, SYGVQD (reference sequence). There are 14 residues in the CDR3. V dropped 3 bases and J dropped 4 bases, with 11 bases sitting between them.

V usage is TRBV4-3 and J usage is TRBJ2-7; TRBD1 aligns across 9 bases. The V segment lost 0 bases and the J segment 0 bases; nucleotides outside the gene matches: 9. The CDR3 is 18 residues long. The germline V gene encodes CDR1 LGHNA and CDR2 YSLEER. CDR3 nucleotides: TGCGCCAGCAGCCAAGAAGAATCGGGACAGGGTGTCTCCTACGAGCAGTACTTC. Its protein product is CASSQEESGQGVSYEQYF.

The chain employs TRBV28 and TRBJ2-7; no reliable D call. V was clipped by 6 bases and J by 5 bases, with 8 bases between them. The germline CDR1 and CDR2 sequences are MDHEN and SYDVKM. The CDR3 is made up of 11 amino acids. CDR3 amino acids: CASSSRHEQYF. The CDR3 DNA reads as TGTGCCAGCAGCTCCCGCCACGAGCAGTACTTC.

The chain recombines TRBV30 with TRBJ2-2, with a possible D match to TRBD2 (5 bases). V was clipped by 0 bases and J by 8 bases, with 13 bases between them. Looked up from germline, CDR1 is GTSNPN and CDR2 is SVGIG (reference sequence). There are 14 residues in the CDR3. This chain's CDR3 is CAWSVNVGVGELFF. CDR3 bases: TGTGCCTGGAGTGTAAACGTGGGAGTAGGGGAGCTGTTTTTT.

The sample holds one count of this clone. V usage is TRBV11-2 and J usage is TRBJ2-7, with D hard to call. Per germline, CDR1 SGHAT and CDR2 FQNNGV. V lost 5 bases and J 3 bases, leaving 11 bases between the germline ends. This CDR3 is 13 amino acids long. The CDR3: CASSPADFYEQYF. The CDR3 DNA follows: TGTGCCAGCAGCCCCGCGGATTTCTACGAGCAGTACTTC.

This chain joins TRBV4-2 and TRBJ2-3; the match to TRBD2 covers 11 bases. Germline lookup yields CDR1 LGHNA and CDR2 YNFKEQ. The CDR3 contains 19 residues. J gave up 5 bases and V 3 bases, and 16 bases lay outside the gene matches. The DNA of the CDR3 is TGTGCCAGCAGCCACCACACTAGCGGGAGTATAGTCCGTCAAGATACGCAGTATTTT. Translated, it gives CASSHHTSGSIVRQDTQYF.

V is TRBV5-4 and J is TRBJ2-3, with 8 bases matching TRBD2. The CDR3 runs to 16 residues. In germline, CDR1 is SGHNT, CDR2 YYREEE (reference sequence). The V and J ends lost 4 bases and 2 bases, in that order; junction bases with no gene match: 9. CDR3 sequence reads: CASSRGGAITTDTQYF. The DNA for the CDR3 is TGTGCCAGCAGCCGGGGGGGGGCAATTACCACAGATACGCAGTATTTT. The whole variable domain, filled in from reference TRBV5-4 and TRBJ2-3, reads ETGVTQSPTHLIKTRGQQVTLRCSSQSGHNTVSWYQQALGQGPQFIFQYYREEENGRGNFPPRFSGLQFPNYSSELNVNALELDDSALYLCASSRGGAITTDTQYFGPGTRLTVL.

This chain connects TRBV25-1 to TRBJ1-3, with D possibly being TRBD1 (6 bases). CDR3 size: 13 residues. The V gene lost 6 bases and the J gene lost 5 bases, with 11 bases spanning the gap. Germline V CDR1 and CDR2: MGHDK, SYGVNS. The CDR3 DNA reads TGTGCCAGCAGCTCAGGGGAGAGAAACACCATATATTTT. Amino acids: CASSSGERNTIYF.

The CDR3 DNA follows: TGTGCCAGCAGCTCACTAGCGGGAGTAGGCACCGGGGAGCTGTTTTTT. Residues: CASSSLAGVGTGELFF. This sequence joins TRBV7-2 and TRBJ2-2; 11 nucleotides line up with TRBD2. V dropped 4 bases and J dropped 4; count of bases not matched to a gene: 5. CDR1 SGHTA and CDR2 FQGNSA come from the germline V gene. The CDR3 covers 16 residues.

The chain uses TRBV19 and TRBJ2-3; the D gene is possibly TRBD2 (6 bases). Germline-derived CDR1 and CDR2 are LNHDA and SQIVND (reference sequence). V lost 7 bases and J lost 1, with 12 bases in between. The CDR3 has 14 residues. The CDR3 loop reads CASTHSGGTDTQYF. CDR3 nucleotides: TGTGCCAGTACCCATAGCGGTGGCACAGATACGCAGTATTTT. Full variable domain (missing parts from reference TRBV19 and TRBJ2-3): DGGITQSPKYLFRKEGQNVTLSCEQNLNHDAMYWYRQDPGQGLRLIYYSQIVNDFQKGDIAEGYSVSREKKESFPLTVTSAQKNPTAFYLCASTHSGGTDTQYFGPGTRLTVL.

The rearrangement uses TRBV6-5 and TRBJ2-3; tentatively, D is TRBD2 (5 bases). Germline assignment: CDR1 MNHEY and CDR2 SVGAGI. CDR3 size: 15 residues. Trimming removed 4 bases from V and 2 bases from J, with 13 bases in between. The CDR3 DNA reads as TGTGCCAGCAGTTTCGGGATGGGATACACAGATACGCAGTATTTT. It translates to CASSFGMGYTDTQYF.

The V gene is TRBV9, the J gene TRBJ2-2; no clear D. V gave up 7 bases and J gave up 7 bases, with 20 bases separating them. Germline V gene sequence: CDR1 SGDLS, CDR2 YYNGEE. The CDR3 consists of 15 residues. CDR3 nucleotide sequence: TGTGCCAGCGTACCGGGCCCAAAACCCCTCGGGGAGCTGTTTTTT. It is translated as CASVPGPKPLGELFF.

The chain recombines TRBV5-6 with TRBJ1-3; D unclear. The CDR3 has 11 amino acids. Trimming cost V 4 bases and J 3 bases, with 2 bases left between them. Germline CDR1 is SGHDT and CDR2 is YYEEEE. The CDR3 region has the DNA TGTGCCAGCAGCCATGGAAACACCATATATTTT. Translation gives CASSHGNTIYF.

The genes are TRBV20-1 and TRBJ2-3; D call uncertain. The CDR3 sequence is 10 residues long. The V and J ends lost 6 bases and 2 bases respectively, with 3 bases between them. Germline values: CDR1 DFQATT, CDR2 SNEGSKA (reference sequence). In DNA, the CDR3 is TGCAGTGCCATCACAGATACGCAGTATTTT. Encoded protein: CSAITDTQYF.